This section outlines one T cell receptor beta chain sequence together with its context. Recovered participants had two consecutive negative NP/OP PCR tests, healthcare professional clearance, or symptom resolution. Method: immunoSEQ multiplex PCR; TCRdb's copy keeps in-frame clones and lacks some. The sample lists approximately 480,000 clones, 87% occurring once. The data belong to a study of blood T cell repertoires in COVID-19. Germline assignment: CDR1 SGHRS and CDR2 YFSETQ. Trimming removed 1 base at V and 6 bases at J, with 10 bases between. The CDR3 extends over 13 amino acids. The clonotype was recovered from a woman aged 18-29 years who had recovered from COVID-19. The sample was PBMCs or T cells enriched from blood (not recorded which). V and J are TRBV5-1 and TRBJ1-1, with D tentatively TRBD1 (5 bases). The CDR3 is CASSLFGASEAFF. Here the CDR3 DNA reads TGCGCCAGCAGCTTGTTTGGGGCCTCTGAAGCTTTCTTT.